One and the same sample provided the 5 T cell receptor beta chains below, sequenced in a study of shared clonotypes between healthy human individuals (dated by TCRdb to between 2020 and 2021). CD8 naive samples were obtained by positive selection for CCR7 among CD45RO-negative cells, yielding a CD45RA+CCR7+ population from which TemRA cells were excluded. Preparation of the library involved the immunoSEQ multiplex PCR assay. Here the immuneACCESS table is served through TCRdb, limited to in-frame sequences with V and J called. Missing clones are a known gap in these copies; in checked studies unresolved V genes cover under half, and the rest lacks a known reason. This sample has roughly 570,000 clones in its table, and about 98% of those were observed once. The top ten constitute 0.3% of the sample. The specimen sequenced was naive CD8+ T cells sorted from blood. In light of the paper, this sample's cell subset or site label describes: CD45RA+CCR7+. The source is a man aged 25 to 40 in good health.

This clone appeared a single time. The chain uses TRBV27 and TRBJ2-2; TRBD1 aligns across 8 bases. In germline, CDR1 is MNHEY, CDR2 SMNVEV (reference sequence). The CDR3 extends over 15 amino acids. Trimming at V came to 6 bases and at J to 4 bases, leaving 7 bases not matched to a gene. The CDR3 DNA reads as TGTGCCAGCAGCTCAGGGGGCTTGAGCACCGGGGAGCTGTTTTTT. This codes for CASSSGGLSTGELFF.

This chain uses TRBV14 with TRBJ2-1; 9 nucleotides align to TRBD2. Trimming at V came to 2 bases and at J to 5 bases, leaving 4 bases not matched to a gene. The germline V gene encodes CDR1 SGHDN and CDR2 FVKESK. The CDR3 is 15 amino acids. CDR3 in DNA: TGTGCCAGCAGCCAACTAGCGGGGTCTAACAATGAGCAGTTCTTC. The encoded protein is CASSQLAGSNNEQFF.

The V gene is TRBV10-3, the J gene TRBJ2-3; the match to TRBD2 covers 8 bases. Germline V gives CDR1 ENHRY, CDR2 SYGVKD. Unmatched junction bases numbered 7, after V lost 5 bases and J lost 6 bases. CDR3 length equals 14 residues. The DNA for the CDR3 is TGTGCCATCAGTACCGGGACTAGGACGGATACGCAGTATTTT. Its protein product is CAISTGTRTDTQYF.

This clone appeared a single time. This chain connects TRBV10-2 to TRBJ2-7, with D perhaps TRBD1 or TRBD2 (7 bases each). The CDR3 sequence is 16 residues long. CDR1 is WSHSY, CDR2 SAAADI, per germline. Trimming took off 6 bases at V and 1 base at J, with 19 bases between the two ends. CDR3 nucleotides: TGCGCCAGCAGCCGACAGGGAGGGTCCCTATCCTACGAGCAGTACTTC. Its protein product is CASSRQGGSLSYEQYF.

This chain connects TRBV27 to TRBJ2-5, with D possibly TRBD2 on 6 matching bases. Germline CDR1 is MNHEY and CDR2 is SMNVEV (reference sequence). The CDR3 is 15 amino acids. V was pared by 5 bases and J by 3 bases, with 16 bases between. The CDR3 here is CASSPRVGSEETQYF. CDR3 in DNA: TGTGCCAGCAGTCCCCGTGTCGGGAGCGAAGAGACCCAGTACTTC.